The T cell receptor (beta chain) described here comes from a study of T cell changes during pregnancy in multiple sclerosis (dated by TCRdb to the late 2010s). General notes on the study: Changes in the T cell repertoire over the course of pregnancy were examined in this study in women with multiple sclerosis.

Library preparation was by the immunoSEQ multiplex PCR assay. Held by TCRdb, this immuneACCESS table contains in-frame sequences only and omits some clones. Under half of the omission traces to an unresolved V gene where checked; the cause of the rest is unknown. Present in this sample are about 34,000 clones, less than 95% of which were seen just once. The ten most abundant clones make up around 11% of the sample. V and J are truncated by 0 bases and 1 base respectively, leaving an intervening sequence of 10 bases. From the cysteine through the phenylalanine, the CDR3 covers 15 amino acids. Only CDR3 DNA is held: 45 bases, read in frame from base 1. As encoded in the germline V gene, CDR1 is MGHRA while CDR2 is YSYEKL. Comment on this clone: Its antigen remains unidentified. The input lacks base qualities; no much larger clone sits a single base away.

The V gene is TRBV4-1 and the J gene is TRBJ2-7, and TRBD1 may be the D gene, going by 5 matching bases. The source of this sequence is a female donor with multiple sclerosis, enrolled in a pregnancy study. The specimen was CD8+ T cells from peripheral blood mononuclear cells, collected before pregnancy. The nucleotide sequence reads as follows: TGCGCCAGCAGCCAAGATAAGGGGTGGTCCTACGAGCAGTACTTC. Its product reads: CASSQDKGWSYEQYF.